This T cell receptor (beta chain) was found in a study of T cell repertoires in cytomegalovirus infection (dated by TCRdb to the late 2010s). Broadly, across the study: Donor HLA type was relevant to the analysis, because carriage of CMV infection together with the matching HLA type was indicated by public TCR beta signatures.

This clonotype was found many times. It has no known antigen specificity. No base quality values were provided; no much bigger clone lies one nucleotide off. Instrument used: Illumina HiSeq 1500. TCRdb redid the processing of the public reads, applying fastp at Q25 and MiXCR, and retained in-frame beta chains. Each CDR3 protein appears once, grouped with its most common genes and DNA. This sample has 400,000 to 550,000 distinct CDR3 sequences in its table, and 11% of those were observed once. The top ten constitute 10% of the sample. The CDR3 sequence holds 16 residues, the cysteine and phenylalanine included. The CDR3 DNA has 48 bases and is translated from base 1. Compared with germline, V lacks 6 bases and J lacks 1 base; bases without a gene match: 8. General findings and caveats noted by the study authors: In both this cohort and an independent cohort of 350 to 400 donors, the cumulative frequency of public TCR beta family members distinguished carriers of CMV infection plus the relevant HLA type. The ex vivo response was dominated by HLA-C-restricted CMV-specific TCR beta clonotypes, which also provided the single most frequent clonotype in two of eight donors.

Sequenced input: PBMCs. This chain joins TRBV12-3 or TRBV12-4 to TRBJ2-1, and TRBD2 aligns with 8 junction nucleotides. This receptor was identified in a human donor in good health (CMV status not recorded). Some clones in this sample may be carry-over from other donors' samples. Here the CDR3 is given as CASRAPGGGSYNEQFF. The DNA sequence is as follows: TGTGCCAGCAGGGCGCCGGGAGGGGGATCCTACAATGAGCAGTTCTTC.